Listed below are T cell receptor beta chains from one sample, sequenced in a study of cytomegalovirus exposure and HLA in healthy donors. Repertoires were generated with immunoSEQ multiplex PCR, while TCRdb's copy carries only in-frame clones and drops some. The repertoire holds approximately 160,000 clones, with 75% to 80% as singletons. The sequencing input was PBMCs. The receptors come from a woman aged 40 to 49 in good health and CMV-seropositive. The CDR3 runs from the conserved cysteine through the conserved F or W. The order of the fields is V gene, D gene, clone size, J gene, CDR3 protein, CDR3 DNA. A D gene is named only where the DNA matches it firmly. Expanded clones get a size class; other rows say once, few or many, or leave the size out.

V gene: TRBV2
D gene: -
clone size: -
J gene: TRBJ1-1
CDR3 protein: CASSFQGPYLTEAFF
CDR3 DNA: TGTGCCAGCAGTTTCCAGGGGCCCTACCTAACTGAAGCTTTCTTT

V gene: TRBV10-3
D gene: TRBD2
clone size: few
J gene: TRBJ2-7
CDR3 protein: CAISGLASSYEQYF
CDR3 DNA: TGTGCCATCAGCGGACTAGCGAGTTCCTACGAGCAGTACTTC

V gene: TRBV27
D gene: -
clone size: -
J gene: TRBJ1-5
CDR3 protein: CASSFNEGPPQHF
CDR3 DNA: TGTGCCAGCAGTTTCAATGAGGGCCCGCCCCAGCATTTT

V gene: TRBV29-1
D gene: TRBD2
clone size: -
J gene: TRBJ2-1
CDR3 protein: CSVEQRGGPNEQFF
CDR3 DNA: TGCAGCGTTGAACAACGGGGGGGTCCCAATGAGCAGTTCTTC

V gene: TRBV7-6
D gene: -
clone size: -
J gene: TRBJ1-4
CDR3 protein: CASSQWQRVVSNEKLFF
CDR3 DNA: TGTGCCAGCAGCCAGTGGCAGAGGGTTGTCTCTAATGAAAAACTGTTTTTT

V gene: TRBV7-2
D gene: TRBD2
clone size: -
J gene: TRBJ2-3
CDR3 protein: CASSLDRPGGGSTDTQYF
CDR3 DNA: TGTGCCAGCAGCTTAGATCGTCCGGGCGGGGGGAGCACAGATACGCAGTATTTT

V gene: TRBV6-5
D gene: -
clone size: -
J gene: TRBJ2-7
CDR3 protein: CASKYGLGGRYEQYF
CDR3 DNA: TGTGCCAGCAAATACGGCTTGGGGGGGCGATACGAGCAGTACTTC

V gene: TRBV10-2
D gene: TRBD1
clone size: -
J gene: TRBJ2-2
CDR3 protein: CASNLRLGTGSTGELFF
CDR3 DNA: TGCGCCAGCAATCTTAGGTTGGGGACAGGGTCCACCGGGGAGCTGTTTTTT

V gene: TRBV14
D gene: -
clone size: -
J gene: TRBJ2-2
CDR3 protein: CASSQTRGGTGELFF
CDR3 DNA: TGTGCCAGCAGCCAAACAAGGGGGGGCACCGGGGAGCTGTTTTTT

V gene: TRBV7-2
D gene: TRBD2
clone size: -
J gene: TRBJ2-5
CDR3 protein: CASSPRREGLETQYF
CDR3 DNA: TGTGCCAGCAGTCCGCGGCGGGAGGGGTTAGAGACCCAGTACTTC

V gene: TRBV2
D gene: -
clone size: -
J gene: TRBJ1-5
CDR3 protein: CASSEQGPNQPQHF
CDR3 DNA: TGTGCCAGCAGTGAACAGGGCCCCAATCAGCCCCAGCATTTT

V gene: TRBV7-9
D gene: -
clone size: -
J gene: TRBJ2-5
CDR3 protein: CASSLAAGWKTQYF
CDR3 DNA: TGTGCCAGCAGCTTAGCCGCGGGGTGGAAAACCCAGTACTTC

V gene: TRBV6-6
D gene: TRBD2
clone size: -
J gene: TRBJ2-7
CDR3 protein: CASSTGTSTYEQYF
CDR3 DNA: TGTGCCAGCAGTACGGGGACTAGCACCTACGAGCAGTACTTC

V gene: TRBV19
D gene: -
clone size: -
J gene: TRBJ1-5
CDR3 protein: CASSIPGGNQPQHF
CDR3 DNA: TGTGCCAGTAGTATCCCGGGGGGCAATCAGCCCCAGCATTTT

V gene: TRBV2
D gene: TRBD2
clone size: once
J gene: TRBJ2-7
CDR3 protein: CASSSGGGSGEQYF
CDR3 DNA: TGTGCCAGCAGCAGTGGGGGAGGGTCGGGAGAGCAGTACTTC

V gene: TRBV7-2
D gene: TRBD2
clone size: once
J gene: TRBJ2-3
CDR3 protein: CASSYFFGLAVDTQYF
CDR3 DNA: TGTGCCAGCAGCTATTTCTTCGGACTAGCGGTAGATACGCAGTATTTT

V gene: TRBV7-2
D gene: TRBD2
clone size: -
J gene: TRBJ2-5
CDR3 protein: CASSLGGSGVETQYF
CDR3 DNA: TGTGCCAGCAGCTTAGGGGGTAGCGGGGTTGAGACCCAGTACTTC

V gene: TRBV27
D gene: TRBD2
clone size: -
J gene: TRBJ2-3
CDR3 protein: CASSITSGSTDTQYF
CDR3 DNA: TGTGCCAGCAGTATCACTAGCGGGAGCACAGATACGCAGTATTTT

V gene: TRBV19
D gene: TRBD1
clone size: few
J gene: TRBJ1-1
CDR3 protein: CASTDPGQGSTEAFF
CDR3 DNA: TGTGCCAGTACGGATCCGGGACAGGGTAGCACTGAAGCTTTCTTT

V gene: TRBV6-5
D gene: -
clone size: few
J gene: TRBJ2-3
CDR3 protein: CASSSEGGSTDTQYF
CDR3 DNA: TGTGCCAGCAGTTCCGAAGGGGGTAGCACAGATACGCAGTATTTT

V gene: TRBV15
D gene: TRBD1
clone size: -
J gene: TRBJ1-2
CDR3 protein: CATSGFPGQGAGIANYGYTF
CDR3 DNA: TGTGCCACCAGCGGATTTCCGGGACAGGGGGCAGGGATAGCTAACTATGGCTACACCTTC

V gene: TRBV19
D gene: -
clone size: -
J gene: TRBJ1-5
CDR3 protein: CASSARRSGDQPQHF
CDR3 DNA: TGTGCCAGTAGTGCAAGACGTTCAGGGGATCAGCCCCAGCATTTT

V gene: TRBV29-1
D gene: TRBD2
clone size: -
J gene: TRBJ2-7
CDR3 protein: CSVRGGLAGHEQYF
CDR3 DNA: TGCAGCGTTCGGGGGGGGCTAGCGGGACACGAGCAGTACTTC

V gene: TRBV7-2
D gene: -
clone size: -
J gene: TRBJ1-1
CDR3 protein: CASSLGLAHTEAFF
CDR3 DNA: TGTGCCAGCAGCTTAGGTTTAGCCCACACTGAAGCTTTCTTT

V gene: TRBV29-1
D gene: TRBD1
clone size: -
J gene: TRBJ1-1
CDR3 protein: CSAYDPRRTGRMTEAFF
CDR3 DNA: TGCAGCGCCTATGATCCACGACGGACAGGGCGGATGACTGAAGCTTTCTTT

V gene: TRBV30
D gene: TRBD1
clone size: -
J gene: TRBJ2-4
CDR3 protein: CAWSGNTGVLAKNIQYF
CDR3 DNA: TGTGCCTGGAGTGGGAACACAGGGGTCTTAGCCAAAAACATTCAGTACTTC

V gene: TRBV30
D gene: -
clone size: -
J gene: TRBJ1-3
CDR3 protein: CAWSSWGGPGNTIYF
CDR3 DNA: TGTGCCTGGAGCAGTTGGGGGGGGCCGGGAAACACCATATATTTT

V gene: TRBV4-3
D gene: TRBD1
clone size: -
J gene: TRBJ1-4
CDR3 protein: CASSQDRKTGQNEKLFF
CDR3 DNA: TGCGCCAGCAGCCAAGATCGGAAGACAGGGCAAAATGAAAAACTGTTTTTT

V gene: TRBV6-1
D gene: -
clone size: -
J gene: TRBJ1-2
CDR3 protein: CASSLFAGLTF
CDR3 DNA: TGTGCCAGCAGTTTGTTCGCGGGGCTCACCTTC

V gene: TRBV15
D gene: -
clone size: -
J gene: TRBJ2-7
CDR3 protein: CATSRRTETLSSYEQYF
CDR3 DNA: TGTGCCACCAGCAGGAGGACAGAGACACTTTCCTCCTACGAGCAGTACTTC

V gene: TRBV4-3
D gene: -
clone size: -
J gene: TRBJ1-1
CDR3 protein: CASSRYRDTEAFF
CDR3 DNA: TGCGCCAGCAGCCGCTACCGGGACACTGAAGCTTTCTTT

V gene: TRBV10-3
D gene: -
clone size: -
J gene: TRBJ1-6
CDR3 protein: CAISERLREGNSPLHF
CDR3 DNA: TGTGCCATCAGTGAGAGACTCAGGGAAGGGAACTCACCCCTCCACTTT

V gene: TRBV6-1
D gene: TRBD1
clone size: -
J gene: TRBJ2-7
CDR3 protein: CASSRTGPANEQYF
CDR3 DNA: TGTGCCAGCAGCCGGACAGGGCCTGCCAACGAGCAGTACTTC

V gene: TRBV9
D gene: TRBD2
clone size: -
J gene: TRBJ2-5
CDR3 protein: CASSVSSGGLETQYF
CDR3 DNA: TGTGCCAGCAGCGTGTCTAGCGGGGGGTTGGAGACCCAGTACTTC

V gene: TRBV19
D gene: TRBD2
clone size: -
J gene: TRBJ2-1
CDR3 protein: CASSMTQRGGSYNEQFF
CDR3 DNA: TGTGCCAGTAGTATGACACAGCGGGGGGGGAGTTACAATGAGCAGTTCTTC

V gene: TRBV5-6
D gene: TRBD2
clone size: -
J gene: TRBJ2-7
CDR3 protein: CASSPAGGGRYEQYF
CDR3 DNA: TGTGCCAGCAGCCCCGCCGGGGGGGGTAGGTACGAGCAGTACTTC

V gene: TRBV5-1
D gene: TRBD1
clone size: -
J gene: TRBJ1-4
CDR3 protein: CASSSGQREKLFF
CDR3 DNA: TGCGCCAGCAGCTCGGGACAGAGGGAAAAACTGTTTTTT

V gene: TRBV18
D gene: TRBD2
clone size: -
J gene: TRBJ2-7
CDR3 protein: CASSLSSGGPGEQYF
CDR3 DNA: TGTGCCAGCTCACTATCTAGCGGGGGCCCGGGGGAGCAGTACTTC

V gene: TRBV7-2
D gene: TRBD1
clone size: -
J gene: TRBJ1-5
CDR3 protein: CASSPDRGNQPQHF
CDR3 DNA: TGTGCCAGCAGCCCCGACAGGGGCAATCAGCCTCAGCATTTT

V gene: TRBV4-1
D gene: TRBD2
clone size: -
J gene: TRBJ2-1
CDR3 protein: CASSQAIRTSGGNEQFF
CDR3 DNA: TGCGCCAGCAGCCAAGCGATCAGGACTAGCGGGGGGAATGAGCAGTTCTTC

V gene: TRBV1
D gene: -
clone size: -
J gene: TRBJ1-2
CDR3 protein: CTSSQAVDSANYGYTF
CDR3 DNA: TGCACCAGCAGCCAAGCTGTAGACAGCGCAAACTATGGCTACACCTTC